The 13 T cell receptor beta chains given below trace back to one sample, sequenced in a study of blood T cell repertoires in COVID-19. The assay was immunoSEQ multiplex PCR, and TCRdb's table has in-frame clones only and misses some. The data show 88,000 or so clones, 85% to 90% seen once. Sequenced input: peripheral blood. The receptors here all came from a man aged 60 to 75 with acute or convalescent COVID-19.

The chain recombines TRBV5-3 with TRBJ2-7; possibly TRBD1 for D (6 bases). TRBV5-3 is recorded as an ORF, its role being uncertain. V was clipped by 2 bases and J by 4 bases, with 16 bases between them. This CDR3 region has 15 residues. For the CDR3, the DNA is TGTGCCAGAAGCTTTGGACGGGAACAGGGTTACGAGCAGTACTTC. It is translated as CARSFGREQGYEQYF.

This chain joins TRBV12-3 or TRBV12-4 and TRBJ2-1; 8 nucleotides line up with TRBD2. CDR3 length equals 11 residues. The trim removed 5 bases at V and 14 bases at J, leaving 5 bases unmatched. The CDR3 loop is CASSQGLGEFF. Written as DNA, the CDR3 is TGTGCCAGCAGTCAGGGACTAGGGGAGTTCTTC.

The gene calls are TRBV5-5 and TRBJ2-3; TRBD2 might be the D (6 bases). CDR3 size: 17 residues. The ends were cut back, 2 bases at V and 3 bases at J, with 19 bases in the middle. In germline, CDR1 is SGHKS, CDR2 YYEKEE (reference sequence). CDR3 in DNA: TGTGCCAGCAGCTTCCTGGGGGGAGAGAGTGCTACAGATACGCAGTATTTT. Its protein is CASSFLGGESATDTQYF.

The chain couples TRBV6-5 to TRBJ1-2, with D unresolved. Germline values: CDR1 MNHEY, CDR2 SVGAGI. CDR3 length: 12 residues. The V gene lost 7 bases and the J gene lost 5 bases, with 11 bases spanning the gap. The CDR3 protein is CASIETEYGYTF. CDR3 in DNA: TGTGCCAGCATAGAAACAGAATATGGCTACACCTTC.

The chain couples TRBV3-1 (or the pseudogene TRBV3-2) to TRBJ2-1, with TRBD2 matching over 7 bases. The CDR3 spans 16 residues. From germline, CDR1 is LGHDT and CDR2 YNNKEL (reference sequence). V trimming: 0 bases; J trimming: 8 bases; junction bases outside the gene matches: 10. CDR3 protein: CASSQDLPGGVYEQFF. DNA for the CDR3: TGTGCCAGCAGCCAAGATTTACCGGGGGGAGTTTATGAGCAGTTCTTC.

A few counts support this clone. The chain has TRBV2 and TRBJ1-1; 7 bases map to TRBD1. The CDR3 length is 15 residues. Germline V gene data show CDR1 as SNHLY and CDR2 as FYNNEI. V trimming: 4 bases; J trimming: 1 base; junction bases outside the gene matches: 6. CDR3 residues: CASSAPTGRNTEAFF. The CDR3 nucleotides read TGTGCCAGCAGTGCTCCGACAGGGAGGAACACTGAAGCTTTCTTT.

V and J are TRBV6-5 and TRBJ2-7; no reliable D call. CDR1 MNHEY and CDR2 SVGAGI come from the germline V gene. The CDR3 runs to 13 residues. V shed 6 bases and J shed 5 bases, with 14 bases lying between them. The CDR3 is CASSPGPENEQYF. In DNA, the CDR3 is TGTGCCAGCAGCCCGGGTCCAGAAAACGAGCAGTACTTC.

The chain recombines TRBV11-3 with TRBJ2-5; the D gene is possibly TRBD2 (6 bases). Trimming cost V 0 bases and J 4 bases, with 12 bases left between them. This CDR3 comprises 15 residues. CDR1 is SGHNT, CDR2 YENEEA, per germline. CDR3 nucleotide sequence: TGTGCCAGCAGCTTAGATTCATCGGGAGTAGAGACCCAGTACTTC. Translated: CASSLDSSGVETQYF.

The rearrangement uses TRBV11-2 and TRBJ2-7; 7 bases map to TRBD1. Per the germline V gene, CDR1 is SGHAT and CDR2 is FQNNGV. With V trimmed by 2 bases and J by 5 bases, 6 bases remained unmatched. This CDR3 has 14 residues. As DNA, the CDR3 is TGTGCCAGCAGCTTACGACAGGGTTACGACGAGCAGTACTTC. Its translation: CASSLRQGYDEQYF.

The chain couples TRBV30 to TRBJ2-5, with 8 nucleotides matching TRBD2. This CDR3 spans 13 amino acids. Losses at the gene ends were 0 bases for V and 5 bases for J; bases not matched to a gene: 2. CDR1 GTSNPN and CDR2 SVGIG come from the germline V gene (reference sequence). The chain's CDR3 is CAWSVASGETQYF. CDR3 in DNA: TGTGCCTGGAGTGTCGCTAGCGGGGAGACCCAGTACTTC.

J is TRBJ1-3 and V is TRBV5-1; 9 nucleotides match TRBD1. The CDR3 extends over 17 amino acids. V dropped 0 bases and J dropped 0; count of bases not matched to a gene: 4. The germline V gene encodes CDR1 SGHRS and CDR2 YFSETQ. Written as DNA, the CDR3 is TGCGCCAGCAGCTTGGCCCCGACAGGGGGCTCTGGAAACACCATATATTTT. Translated: CASSLAPTGGSGNTIYF.

The chain joins TRBV6-2 or TRBV6-3 to TRBJ1-5, with 7 bases fitting TRBD1. Germline values: CDR1 MNHEY, CDR2 SVGEGT. The CDR3 is made up of 15 amino acids. J gave up 7 bases and V 3 bases, and 9 bases lay outside the gene matches. The CDR3 DNA sequence: TGTGCCAGCAGTTATAGGGGGCTTGAGGGCCAGCCCCAGCATTTT. As protein: CASSYRGLEGQPQHF.

V usage is TRBV5-1 and J usage is TRBJ1-1; 7 nucleotides align to TRBD1. The junction had 6 bases not matched to a gene; V was cut back by 5 bases and J by 5 bases. CDR3 length equals 13 residues. Looked up from germline, CDR1 is SGHRS and CDR2 is YFSETQ. The CDR3 sequence: CASSQPGGTEAFF. The CDR3, as DNA: TGCGCCAGCAGTCAGCCAGGGGGTACTGAAGCTTTCTTT.